The 14 T cell receptor beta chains listed next were all sequenced from one sample in a study of OX40 agonist ivuxolimab in advanced cancers. Produced via immunoSEQ multiplex PCR; TCRdb's table is partial and in-frame only. The repertoire holds about 30,000 clones, with around 83% as singletons. The input for sequencing was CD4+ or CD8+ T cells sorted from blood, taken in a trial of the OX40 agonist ivuxolimab. These TCRs come from an adult with an advanced solid tumor such as melanoma, head and neck, liver or kidney cancer.

V gene TRBV5-1 combines with J gene TRBJ2-1, with 7 bases aligning to TRBD2. The V and J ends lost 0 bases and 0 bases, in that order; junction bases with no gene match: 3. The CDR3 totals 16 residues. Germline CDR1 is SGHRS and CDR2 is YFSETQ. The CDR3 loop reads CASSLVAGSSYNEQFF. The CDR3 region has the DNA TGCGCCAGCAGCTTGGTAGCGGGTAGCTCCTACAATGAGCAGTTCTTC.

The CDR3 DNA is TGTGCCAGCAGGGAGAGACTCTACAATGAGCAGTTCTTC. Its translation is CASRERLYNEQFF. This rearrangement joins TRBV5-8 to TRBJ2-1; D remains ambiguous. Germline V CDR1 and CDR2: SGHTS, YDEGEE. The CDR3 runs 13 residues. V was cut by 5 bases and J by 3 bases, with 9 bases left in between.

On this clone: A much larger clone differs from this one at a single base, so this may be a read error. V usage is TRBV19 and J usage is TRBJ2-7, with TRBD2 matching over 10 bases. CDR1 and CDR2 from the germline V gene are LNHDA and SQIVND (reference sequence). The CDR3 extends over 14 amino acids. CDR3 nucleotide sequence: TGTGCCAGTAGTATGCTAGCGGGAGCAAAAGAGCAGTGCTTC. Translated: CASSMLAGAKEQCF. Drawing the rest from reference TRBV19 and TRBJ2-7, the complete variable domain is DGGITQSPKYLFRKEGQNVTLSCEQNLNHDAMYWYRQDPGQGLRLIYYSQIVNDFQKGDIAEGYSVSREKKESFPLTVTSAQKNPTAFYLCASSMLAGAKEQCFGPGTRLTVT.

The rearrangement links TRBV6-6 to TRBJ2-7; 7 bases are a match to TRBD1. V lost 6 bases to trimming and J lost 0 bases; unmatched junction nucleotides: 8. This CDR3 is built from 15 residues. The germline V gene encodes CDR1 MNHNY and CDR2 SVGAGI (reference sequence). The CDR3, as DNA: TGTGCCAGCAGCAACACCGGGGACAGCTCCTACGAGCAGTACTTC. It yields the protein CASSNTGDSSYEQYF.

The rearrangement links TRBV30 to TRBJ1-2; D ambiguous. Trimming shortened V by 6 bases and J by 6 bases, and 20 bases separated the two germline ends. The length of the CDR3 is 14 residues. The germline gives CDR1 GTSNPN, CDR2 SVGIG (reference sequence). In nucleotides, the CDR3 is TGTGCCTGCAGCCCCTGGCGTGTGGATAATGGCTACACCTTC. Its translation is CACSPWRVDNGYTF.

This clone was seen only once. The chain recombines TRBV27 with TRBJ1-1; D ambiguous. CDR1 is MNHEY and CDR2 is SMNVEV in the germline V gene (reference sequence). There are 10 residues in the CDR3. V gave up 9 bases and J gave up 2 bases, with 4 bases separating them. CDR3 bases: TGTGCCAGGAGAAACACTGAAGCTTTCTTT. Its translation: CARRNTEAFF.

The V and J genes are TRBV28 and TRBJ2-7, with D hard to call. Germline CDR1 and CDR2: MDHEN and SYDVKM. V lost 4 bases and J lost 2, with 12 bases in between. The CDR3 contains 14 residues. The CDR3 DNA reads TGTGCCAGCAGTTCTCTGAGGATAACCTACGAGCAGTACTTC. Its protein product is CASSSLRITYEQYF. The full variable domain, with the rest looked up from reference TRBV28 and TRBJ2-7, is DVKVTQSSRYLVKRTGEKVFLECVQDMDHENMFWYRQDPGLGLRLIYFSYDVKMKEKGDIPEGYSVSREKKERFSLILESASTNQTSMYLCASSSLRITYEQYFGPGTRLTVT.

The chain has TRBV6-1 and TRBJ1-5; possibly TRBD1 for D (5 bases). The ends were cut back, 7 bases at V and 9 bases at J, with 13 bases in the middle. This CDR3 has 12 amino acids. The germline V gene has CDR1 MNHNS and CDR2 SASEGT. CDR3 sequence reads: CASTTGPLPQHF. DNA of the CDR3: TGTGCCAGCACCACAGGTCCCTTGCCCCAGCATTTT.

The V call is TRBV2, the J call TRBJ1-1, with D perhaps matching TRBD1 (5 bases). V was pared by 6 bases and J by 1 base, with 15 bases between. Germline CDR1 is SNHLY and CDR2 is FYNNEI. This CDR3 is built from 15 residues. The CDR3 is CASRGRQTQNTEAFF. DNA of the CDR3: TGTGCCAGCAGGGGAAGACAGACCCAGAACACTGAAGCTTTCTTT.

V usage is TRBV18 and J usage is TRBJ2-7, with D tentatively TRBD1 (6 bases). V lost 3 bases to trimming and J lost 5 bases, with 14 bases between them. The CDR3 runs 14 residues. CDR1 is KGHSH and CDR2 is LQKENI in the germline V gene. Here the CDR3 reads CASSPRDTDHEQYF. For the CDR3, the DNA is TGTGCCAGCTCACCCCGGGACACCGACCACGAGCAGTACTTC.

This chain links TRBV9 with TRBJ2-3; 12 nucleotides agree with TRBD2. CDR3 length: 17 residues. The V segment lost 0 bases and the J segment 1 base; nucleotides outside the gene matches: 3. Germline V gene lookup returns CDR1 SGDLS and CDR2 YYNGEE. In DNA form, the CDR3 reads TGTGCCAGCAGCGTAGAGGCTAGCGGGGGGGGCACAGATACGCAGTATTTT. Its translation: CASSVEASGGGTDTQYF. Variable domain in full (rest from reference TRBV9 and TRBJ2-3): DSGVTQTPKHLITATGQRVTLRCSPRSGDLSVYWYQQSLDQGLQFLIQYYNGEERAKGNILERFSAQQFPDLHSELNLSSLELGDSALYFCASSVEASGGGTDTQYFGPGTRLTVL.

This clone was seen a single time. The chain is built from TRBV7-9 and TRBJ2-5; weak D call: TRBD1 (7 bases). The CDR3 loop spans 15 amino acids. V was shortened by 5 bases and J by 5 bases, with 18 bases between the two germline ends. The V gene's germline CDR1 is SEHNR and CDR2 FQNEAQ (reference sequence). CDR3 loop: CASSGPQGGEETQYF. The CDR3 DNA reads as TGTGCCAGCAGCGGGCCCCAGGGGGGCGAGGAGACCCAGTACTTC.

The chain combines TRBV6-1 with TRBJ1-2; D gene unclear. This CDR3 region has 13 residues. The germline CDR1 and CDR2 sequences are MNHNS and SASEGT. Trimming removed 4 bases at V and 2 bases at J, with 8 bases between. Here the CDR3 DNA reads TGTGCCAGCAGTGCGGCAGGAAACTATGGCTACACCTTC. Protein: CASSAAGNYGYTF.

The J gene is TRBJ1-4, the V gene TRBV4-2, with D perhaps matching TRBD1 (5 bases). V dropped 0 bases and J dropped 8 bases, with 10 bases sitting between them. The CDR3 has 14 residues. Germline V gene sequence: CDR1 LGHNA, CDR2 YNFKEQ. CDR3 protein: CASSQEGVAEKLFF. For the CDR3, the DNA is TGTGCCAGCAGCCAAGAGGGGGTCGCGGAAAAACTGTTTTTT.